One sample yielded the 4 T cell receptor beta chains listed below, sequenced in a study of naive and memory T cell subsets. The beta constant-region primer was an equimolar mix of two oligonucleotides covering TRBC1 and TRBC2. Nested alpha and beta constant-region primers with the SP2 primer drove four PCR rounds on ligated cDNA. TCRdb re-analysed the UMI-ligation and nested PCR reads in MiXCR, keeping a single row per CDR3 protein. The sample yields more than 100,000 distinct CDR3 sequences, just over 35% seen once. The sample was central memory CD4+ T cells from blood. All receptors derive from a human donor in good health.

This clonotype was counted many times. The rearrangement uses TRBV4-3 and TRBJ2-1, with 9 bases fitting TRBD2. J was trimmed by 8 bases and V by 1 base; bases with no gene match: 6. CDR1 is LGHNA and CDR2 is YSLEER in the germline V gene. The length of the CDR3 is 15 residues. Here the CDR3 reads CASSQVGLAGDEQFF. CDR3 sequence (DNA): TGCGCCAGCAGCCAAGTCGGTTTAGCGGGAGATGAGCAGTTCTTC.

The chain has TRBV28 and TRBJ1-2; 7 bases fit TRBD1. The CDR3 length is 16 residues. V lost 6 bases, J lost 4 bases, and 14 bases stayed unmatched. In germline, CDR1 is MDHEN, CDR2 SYDVKM. DNA for the CDR3: TGTGCCAGCAGGCTCGATGACAGGGAAGGAGGCTATGGCTACACCTTC. This translates into CASRLDDREGGYGYTF.

Turning to this clonotype: One end of the junction fails to match germline, which may point to a read error. The chain recombines TRBV5-1 with TRBJ1-4, with D tentatively TRBD1 (5 bases). This CDR3 is 14 amino acids long. The V gene's germline CDR1 is SGHRS and CDR2 YFSETQ. CDR3 nucleotide sequence: TGCGCCAGCAGAAACCCCGGGGGTAATGAGAAACTGTTTTTT. Protein: CASRNPGGNEKLFF.

This clonotype has a handful of counts. V gene TRBV20-1 combines with J gene TRBJ1-1; 7 bases line up with TRBD1. The CDR3 covers 14 residues. Unmatched junction bases numbered 15, after V lost 4 bases and J lost 10 bases. Germline values: CDR1 DFQATT, CDR2 SNEGSKA (reference sequence). This CDR3 is CSAILSGQGDGAFF. As DNA, the CDR3 is TGCAGTGCTATTTTATCGGGGCAGGGGGACGGAGCTTTCTTT.